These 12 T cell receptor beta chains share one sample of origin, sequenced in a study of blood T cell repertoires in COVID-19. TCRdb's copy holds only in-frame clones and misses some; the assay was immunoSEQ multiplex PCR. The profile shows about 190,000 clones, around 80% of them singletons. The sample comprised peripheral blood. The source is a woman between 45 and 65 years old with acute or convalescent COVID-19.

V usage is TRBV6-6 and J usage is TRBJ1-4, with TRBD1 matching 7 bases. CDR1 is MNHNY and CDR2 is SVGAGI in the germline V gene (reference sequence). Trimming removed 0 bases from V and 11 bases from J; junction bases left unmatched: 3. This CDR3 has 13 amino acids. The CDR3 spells CASSYSTGSKLFF. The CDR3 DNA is TGTGCCAGCAGTTACTCGACAGGGTCGAAACTGTTTTTT.

The CDR3 loop reads CASSSTGSNSPLHF. The CDR3 coding sequence is TGCGCCAGCAGCTCTACAGGGTCTAATTCACCCCTCCACTTT. The chain joins TRBV5-1 to TRBJ1-6, with D maybe TRBD1 (6 bases). The CDR3 totals 14 residues. V dropped 3 bases and J dropped 6 bases, with 10 bases sitting between them. Germline V gene lookup returns CDR1 SGHRS and CDR2 YFSETQ.

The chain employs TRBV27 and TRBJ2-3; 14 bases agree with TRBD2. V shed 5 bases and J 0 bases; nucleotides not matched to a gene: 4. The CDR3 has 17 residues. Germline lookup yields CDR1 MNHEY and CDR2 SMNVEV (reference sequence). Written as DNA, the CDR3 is TGTGCCAGCAGTATAAGGACTAGCGGGAGGAGCACAGATACGCAGTATTTT. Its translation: CASSIRTSGRSTDTQYF.

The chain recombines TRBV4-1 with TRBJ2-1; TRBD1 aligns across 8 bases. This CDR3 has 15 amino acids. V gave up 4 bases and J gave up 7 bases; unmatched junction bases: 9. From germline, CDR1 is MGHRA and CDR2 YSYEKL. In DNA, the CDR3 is TGCGCCAGCAGCCTATACATGGGACAGGCTAATGAGCAGTTCTTC. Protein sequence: CASSLYMGQANEQFF.

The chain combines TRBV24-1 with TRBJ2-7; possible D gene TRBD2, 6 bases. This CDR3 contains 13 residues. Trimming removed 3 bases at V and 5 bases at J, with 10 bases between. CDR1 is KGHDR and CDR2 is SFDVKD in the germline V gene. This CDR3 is CATSDPGLHEQYF. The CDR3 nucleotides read TGTGCCACCAGTGATCCGGGACTCCACGAGCAGTACTTC.

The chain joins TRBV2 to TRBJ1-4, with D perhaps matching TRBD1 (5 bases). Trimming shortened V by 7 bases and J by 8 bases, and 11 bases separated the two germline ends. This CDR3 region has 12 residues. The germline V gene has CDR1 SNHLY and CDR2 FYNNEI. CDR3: CASNPGPEKLFF. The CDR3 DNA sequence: TGTGCCAGCAATCCAGGGCCAGAAAAACTGTTTTTT.

The CDR3 nucleotides read TGTGCCAGTAGGGGACAGGTTGGCGAGCAGTACTTC. The encoded protein is CASRGQVGEQYF. The rearrangement joins TRBV19 to TRBJ2-7; TRBD1 aligns across 8 bases. The J segment lost 6 bases and the V segment lost 6 bases, leaving 4 bases of the junction unmatched. The CDR3 covers 12 residues. The germline V gene has CDR1 LNHDA and CDR2 SQIVND (reference sequence).

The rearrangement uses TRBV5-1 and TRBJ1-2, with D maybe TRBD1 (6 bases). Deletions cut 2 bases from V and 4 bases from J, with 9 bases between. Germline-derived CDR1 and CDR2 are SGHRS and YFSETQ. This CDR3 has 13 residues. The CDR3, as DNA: TGCGCCAGCAGCTTTCAGGACAGCTATGGCTACACCTTC. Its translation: CASSFQDSYGYTF.

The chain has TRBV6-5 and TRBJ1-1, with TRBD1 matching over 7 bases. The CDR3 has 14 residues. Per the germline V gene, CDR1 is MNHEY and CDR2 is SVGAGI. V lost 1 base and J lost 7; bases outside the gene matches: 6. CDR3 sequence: CASSYLQGNGEAFF. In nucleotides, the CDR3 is TGTGCCAGCAGTTACTTACAGGGGAACGGTGAAGCTTTCTTT.

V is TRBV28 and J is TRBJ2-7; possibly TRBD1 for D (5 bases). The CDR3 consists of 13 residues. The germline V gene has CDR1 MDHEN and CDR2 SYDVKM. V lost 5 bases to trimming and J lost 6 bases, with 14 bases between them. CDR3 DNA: TGTGCCAGCAGTCTAAGGGGCGTTACCGAGCAGTACTTC. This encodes CASSLRGVTEQYF.

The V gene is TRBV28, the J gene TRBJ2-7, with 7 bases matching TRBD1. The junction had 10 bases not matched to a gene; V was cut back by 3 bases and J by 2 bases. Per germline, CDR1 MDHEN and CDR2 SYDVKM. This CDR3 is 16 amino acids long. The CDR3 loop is CASSFLRGPLPYEQYF. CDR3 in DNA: TGTGCCAGCAGTTTCCTAAGGGGGCCCCTTCCCTACGAGCAGTACTTC.

The CDR3 region has the DNA TGTGCCAGCACTCTTGGGACTGTGAGGGAGCAGTACTTC. Amino acids: CASTLGTVREQYF. J is TRBJ2-7 and V is TRBV6-5, with D possibly being TRBD2 (6 bases). The CDR3 runs to 13 residues. CDR1 and CDR2 (germline): MNHEY, SVGAGI. V lost 7 bases and J lost 7, with 17 bases in between.